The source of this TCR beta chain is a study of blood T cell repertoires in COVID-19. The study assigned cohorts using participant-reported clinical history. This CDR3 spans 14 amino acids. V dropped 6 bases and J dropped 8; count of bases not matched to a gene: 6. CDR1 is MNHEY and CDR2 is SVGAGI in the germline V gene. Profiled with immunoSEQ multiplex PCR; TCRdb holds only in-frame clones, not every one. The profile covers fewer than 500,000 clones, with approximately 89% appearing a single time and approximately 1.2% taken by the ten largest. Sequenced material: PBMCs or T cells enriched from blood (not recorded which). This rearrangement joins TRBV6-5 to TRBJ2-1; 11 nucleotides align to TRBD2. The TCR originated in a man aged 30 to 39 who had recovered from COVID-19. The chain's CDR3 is CASRLAGGRHEQFF. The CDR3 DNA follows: TGTGCCAGCAGGCTAGCGGGGGGCCGTCATGAGCAGTTCTTC.